The 14 T cell receptor beta chains given below trace back to one sample, sequenced in a study of T cell responses to AZD1222 COVID-19 vaccine. Clones were sequenced by immunoSEQ multiplex PCR, and TCRdb holds only the in-frame ones, with some missing. This table has roughly 90,000 clones, around nine tenths appearing once. The material sequenced was peripheral blood, taken on day 0 of MenACWY control vaccination. Receptor source: an adult in good health.

The chain joins TRBV5-4 to TRBJ2-7; the D is unclear. V lost 3 bases and J lost 1, with 11 bases in between. The CDR3 is 14 amino acids. Germline assignment: CDR1 SGHNT and CDR2 YYREEE (reference sequence). The chain's CDR3 is CASSSIKESYEQYF. DNA of the CDR3: TGTGCCAGCAGCTCTATCAAGGAGTCCTACGAGCAGTACTTC.

The chain joins TRBV19 to TRBJ1-4; D not resolved. V shed 3 bases and J shed 0 bases, with 8 bases lying between them. The CDR3 totals 15 residues. CDR1 is LNHDA and CDR2 is SQIVND in the germline V gene (reference sequence). In DNA form, the CDR3 reads TGTGCCAGTAGTATGGGAGTTTCAACTAATGAAAAACTGTTTTTT. Encoded protein: CASSMGVSTNEKLFF.

The rearrangement links TRBV25-1 to TRBJ1-2, with D unresolved. The V gene's germline CDR1 is MGHDK and CDR2 SYGVNS. V was shortened by 6 bases and J by 9 bases, with 14 bases between the two germline ends. The CDR3 has 12 residues. CDR3 in DNA: TGTGCCAGCAGCGAGGGAACCGTACGCTACACCTTC. It encodes CASSEGTVRYTF.

The chain employs TRBV14 and TRBJ2-2; 7 bases are shared with TRBD2. Looked up from germline, CDR1 is SGHDN and CDR2 is FVKESK. V lost 3 bases to trimming and J lost 3 bases; unmatched junction nucleotides: 10. The CDR3 is 17 amino acids. The chain's CDR3 is CASSQHLTSLDTGELFF. Written as DNA, the CDR3 is TGTGCCAGCAGCCAGCACCTGACTAGCCTAGACACCGGGGAGCTGTTTTTT.

The CDR3, as DNA: TGTGCCAGCAGCCCCTCCAGCGCTGGGGCCAACGTCCTGACTTTC. Amino acids: CASSPSSAGANVLTF. The J gene is TRBJ2-6, the V gene TRBV7-2, with no clear D. Germline V gives CDR1 SGHTA, CDR2 FQGNSA. V lost 5 bases and J 2 bases, leaving 10 bases between the germline ends. The CDR3 has 15 amino acids.

The chain links TRBV18 to TRBJ2-5; no reliable D call. Trimming removed 1 base from V and 1 base from J, with 4 bases in between. Germline CDR1 is KGHSH and CDR2 is LQKENI. The CDR3 is 13 residues long. The CDR3 DNA follows: TGTGCCAGCTCACCACTTGCCCAAGAGACCCAGTACTTC. Translating it yields CASSPLAQETQYF.

The chain links TRBV5-8 to TRBJ2-7, with D possibly being TRBD2 (5 bases). Trimming removed 1 base at V and 2 bases at J, with 7 bases between. This CDR3 comprises 13 residues. The V gene's germline CDR1 is SGHTS and CDR2 YDEGEE. In nucleotides, the CDR3 is TGTGCCAGCAGCTTGTTGGGAGCCTACGAGCAGTACTTC. Translating it yields CASSLLGAYEQYF.

V is TRBV10-2 and J is TRBJ1-5, with a possible D match to TRBD1 (6 bases). The CDR3 is made up of 14 amino acids. CDR1 is WSHSY, CDR2 SAAADI, per germline. The V and J ends lost 4 bases and 5 bases respectively, with 12 bases between them. The CDR3 here is CASSVLGADQPQHF. The CDR3 bases are TGCGCCAGCAGTGTACTGGGGGCGGATCAGCCCCAGCATTTT.

The V and J genes are TRBV18 and TRBJ2-2; D unresolved. Trimming shortened V by 5 bases and J by 9 bases, and 7 bases separated the two germline ends. CDR3 length equals 11 residues. The V gene's germline CDR1 is KGHSH and CDR2 LQKENI. CDR3 DNA sequence: TGTGCCAGCTCAGTCAACCGGGAGCTGTTTTTT. It translates to CASSVNRELFF.

The rearrangement joins TRBV4-1 to TRBJ1-2; D gene unclear. V lost 1 base and J 4 bases, leaving 13 bases between the germline ends. The length of the CDR3 is 15 residues. Germline assignment: CDR1 MGHRA and CDR2 YSYEKL. CDR3 nucleotides: TGCGCCAGCAGCCAAGGAGCAAAGGACCTCTATGGCTACACCTTC. Amino acids: CASSQGAKDLYGYTF.

The V gene is TRBV7-3, the J gene TRBJ1-5; a weak D match, TRBD1 (6 bases). CDR3 length: 15 residues. V was trimmed by 3 bases and J by 2 bases, leaving 11 bases between them. CDR1 and CDR2 (germline): SGHTA, FQGTGA. The CDR3 loop reads CASSLTGGGNQPQHF. In nucleotides, the CDR3 is TGTGCCAGCAGCTTGACAGGTGGCGGCAATCAGCCCCAGCATTTT.

The chain is built from TRBV29-1 and TRBJ2-1; D is possibly TRBD2 (7 bases). The CDR3 covers 12 residues. The V gene lost 4 bases and the J gene lost 10 bases, with 14 bases spanning the gap. Germline V gene lookup returns CDR1 SQVTM and CDR2 ANQGSEA. The CDR3 region has the DNA TGCAGCGTTGTTGAGGGGGGGGGCGAGCAGTTCTTC. It yields the protein CSVVEGGGEQFF.

This chain joins TRBV10-3 and TRBJ1-2; D perhaps matches TRBD1 (5 bases). The CDR3 has 15 amino acids. Germline assignment: CDR1 ENHRY and CDR2 SYGVKD. The V end was cut by 6 bases, the J end by 4 bases, with 18 bases between. CDR3 protein: CAISPETALSYGYTF. CDR3 DNA: TGTGCCATCAGCCCGGAGACAGCATTATCCTATGGCTACACCTTC.

The genes are TRBV6-5 and TRBJ2-7, with 9 positions matching TRBD1. J lost 6 bases, V lost 10 bases, and 13 bases had no gene match. The CDR3 runs to 14 residues. Germline V gene data show CDR1 as MNHEY and CDR2 as SVGAGI. The CDR3 DNA reads as TGTGCCACCCGAATCGAGGGACAGGGTCGCGAGCAGTACTTC. Translating gives CATRIEGQGREQYF.